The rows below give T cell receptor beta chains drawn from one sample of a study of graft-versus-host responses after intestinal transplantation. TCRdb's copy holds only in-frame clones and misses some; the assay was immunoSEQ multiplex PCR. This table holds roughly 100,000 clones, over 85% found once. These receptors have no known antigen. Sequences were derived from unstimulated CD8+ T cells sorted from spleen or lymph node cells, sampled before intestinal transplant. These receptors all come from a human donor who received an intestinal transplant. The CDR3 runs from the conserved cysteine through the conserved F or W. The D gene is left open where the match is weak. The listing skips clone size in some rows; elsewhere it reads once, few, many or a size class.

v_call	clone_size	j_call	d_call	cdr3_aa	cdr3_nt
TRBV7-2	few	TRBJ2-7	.	CASSWDGEDVEYF	TGTGCCAGCAGTTGGGACGGGGAGGACGTAGAGTACTTC
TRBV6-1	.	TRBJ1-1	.	CASSENRLNTEAFF	TGTGCCAGCAGTGAGAACAGACTGAACACTGAAGCTTTCTTT
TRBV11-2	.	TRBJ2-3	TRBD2	CASSLDRGGGANTQYF	TGTGCCAGCAGCTTAGATAGGGGCGGGGGGGCGAATACGCAGTATTTT
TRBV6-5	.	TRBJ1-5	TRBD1	CASSGQGGDQPQHF	TGTGCCAGCAGTGGACAGGGGGGGGATCAGCCCCAGCATTTT
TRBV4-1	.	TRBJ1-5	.	CASSLGRNNQPQHF	TGCGCCAGCAGCCTCGGACGGAACAATCAGCCCCAGCATTTT
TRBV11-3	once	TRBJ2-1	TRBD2	CASSHPSSAGGSYNEQFF	TGTGCCAGCAGCCATCCCTCATCGGCGGGGGGTTCCTACAATGAGCAGTTCTTC
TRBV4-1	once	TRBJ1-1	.	CASSQDLPGEGTEAFF	TGCGCCAGCAGCCAAGATCTTCCAGGGGAAGGCACTGAAGCTTTCTTT
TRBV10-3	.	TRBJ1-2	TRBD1	CAISDSDRGLYGYTF	TGTGCCATCAGTGATTCAGACAGGGGACTCTATGGCTACACCTTC
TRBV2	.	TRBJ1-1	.	CASRAKNTEAFF	TGTGCCAGCAGGGCTAAGAACACTGAAGCTTTCTTT
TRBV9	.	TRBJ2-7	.	CASSVGNSEQYF	TGTGCCAGCAGCGTAGGGAATTCGGAGCAGTACTTC
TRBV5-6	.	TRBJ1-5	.	CASSLAGNQPQHF	TGTGCCAGCAGCTTGGCCGGCAATCAGCCCCAGCATTTT
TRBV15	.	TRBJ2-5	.	CATSSSHSQETQYF	TGTGCCACCAGCAGTAGTCACAGCCAAGAGACCCAGTACTTC
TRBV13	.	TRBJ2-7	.	CASSLDGGFDEQYF	TGTGCCAGCAGCTTAGACGGGGGATTCGACGAGCAGTACTTC
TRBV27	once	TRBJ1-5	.	CASSLMAGSSNQPQHF	TGTGCCAGCAGTTTAATGGCGGGTAGTAGCAATCAGCCCCAGCATTTT
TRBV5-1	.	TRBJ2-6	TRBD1	CASSAEGAPGANVLTF	TGCGCCAGCAGCGCTGAGGGGGCGCCTGGGGCCAACGTCCTGACTTTC
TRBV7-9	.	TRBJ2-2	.	CASSFERAGELFF	TGTGCCAGCAGCTTTGAGCGGGCCGGGGAGCTGTTTTTT
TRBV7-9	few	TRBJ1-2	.	CASSARGTGMGYTF	TGTGCCAGCAGCGCCAGGGGTACAGGAATGGGCTACACCTTC
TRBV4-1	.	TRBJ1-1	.	CASSQVTGKAEAFF	TGCGCCAGCAGCCAAGTAACAGGGAAGGCTGAAGCTTTCTTT